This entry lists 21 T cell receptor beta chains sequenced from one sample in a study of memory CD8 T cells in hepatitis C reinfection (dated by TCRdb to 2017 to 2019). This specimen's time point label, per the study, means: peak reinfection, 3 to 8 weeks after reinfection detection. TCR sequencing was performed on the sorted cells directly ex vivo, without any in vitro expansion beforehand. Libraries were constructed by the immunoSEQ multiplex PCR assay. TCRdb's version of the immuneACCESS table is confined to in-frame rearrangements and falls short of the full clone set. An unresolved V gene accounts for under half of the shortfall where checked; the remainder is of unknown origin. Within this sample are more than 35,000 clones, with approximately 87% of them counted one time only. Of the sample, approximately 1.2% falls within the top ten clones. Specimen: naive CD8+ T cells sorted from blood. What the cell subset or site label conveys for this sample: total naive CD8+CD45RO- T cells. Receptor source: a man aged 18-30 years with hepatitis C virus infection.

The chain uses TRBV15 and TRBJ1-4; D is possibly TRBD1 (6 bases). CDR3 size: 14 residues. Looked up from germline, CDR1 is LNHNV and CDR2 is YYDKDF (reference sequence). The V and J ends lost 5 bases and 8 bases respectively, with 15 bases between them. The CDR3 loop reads CATSGRNQGEKLFF. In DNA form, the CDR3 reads TGTGCCACCAGCGGCCGGAATCAGGGGGAAAAACTGTTTTTT.

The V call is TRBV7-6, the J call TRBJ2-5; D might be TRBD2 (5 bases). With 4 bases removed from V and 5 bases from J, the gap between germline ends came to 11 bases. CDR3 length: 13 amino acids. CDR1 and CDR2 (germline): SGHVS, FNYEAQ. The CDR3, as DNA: TGTGCCAGCAGCTCGGGATTCGGGGAGACCCAGTACTTC. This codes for CASSSGFGETQYF.

The CDR3 DNA reads TGTGCCAGCAGCCCCTGGGCTAGCGGGGGGACCGGGGAGCTGTTTTTT. This gives the protein CASSPWASGGTGELFF. V and J are TRBV11-2 and TRBJ2-2; 11 bases fit TRBD2. V lost 5 bases and J lost 5; bases outside the gene matches: 7. The CDR3 sequence is 16 residues long. Germline CDR1 SGHAT, CDR2 FQNNGV.

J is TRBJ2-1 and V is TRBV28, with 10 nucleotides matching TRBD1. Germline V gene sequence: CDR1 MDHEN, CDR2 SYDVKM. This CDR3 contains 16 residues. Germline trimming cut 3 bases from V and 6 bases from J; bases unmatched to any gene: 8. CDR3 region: CASSFPDRGHANEQFF. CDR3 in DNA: TGTGCCAGCAGTTTCCCCGACAGGGGGCACGCCAATGAGCAGTTCTTC.

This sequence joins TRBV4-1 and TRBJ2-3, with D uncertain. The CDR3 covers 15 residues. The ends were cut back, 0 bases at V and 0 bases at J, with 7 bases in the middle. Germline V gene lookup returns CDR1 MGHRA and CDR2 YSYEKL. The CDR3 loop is CASSQESSSTDTQYF. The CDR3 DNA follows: TGCGCCAGCAGCCAAGAGAGCTCTAGCACAGATACGCAGTATTTT.

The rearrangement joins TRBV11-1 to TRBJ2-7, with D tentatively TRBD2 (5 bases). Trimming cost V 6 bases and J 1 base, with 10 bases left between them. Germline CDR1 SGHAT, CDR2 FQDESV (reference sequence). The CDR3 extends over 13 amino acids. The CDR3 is CASRFRGSYEQYF. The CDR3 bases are TGTGCCAGCAGATTCCGGGGATCCTACGAGCAGTACTTC.

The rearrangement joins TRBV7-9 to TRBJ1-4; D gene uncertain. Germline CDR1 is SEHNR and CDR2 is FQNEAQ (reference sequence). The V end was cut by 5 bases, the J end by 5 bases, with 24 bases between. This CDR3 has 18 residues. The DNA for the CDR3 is TGTGCCAGCAGCCAATCGGCGGGCCGGGCCCCGAACAATGAAAAACTGTTTTTT. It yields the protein CASSQSAGRAPNNEKLFF.

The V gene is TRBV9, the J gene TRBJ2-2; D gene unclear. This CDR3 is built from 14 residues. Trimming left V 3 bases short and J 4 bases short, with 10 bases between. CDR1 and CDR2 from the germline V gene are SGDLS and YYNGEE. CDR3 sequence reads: CASSESTGTGELFF. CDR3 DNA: TGTGCCAGCAGCGAGTCTACGGGCACCGGGGAGCTGTTTTTT.

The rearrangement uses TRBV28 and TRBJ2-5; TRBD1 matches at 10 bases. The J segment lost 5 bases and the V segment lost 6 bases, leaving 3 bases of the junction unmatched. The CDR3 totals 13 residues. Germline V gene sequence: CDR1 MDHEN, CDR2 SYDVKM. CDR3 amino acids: CASRTGGRETQYF. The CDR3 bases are TGTGCCAGCAGGACAGGGGGCAGGGAGACCCAGTACTTC. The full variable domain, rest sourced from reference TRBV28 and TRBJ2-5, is DVKVTQSSRYLVKRTGEKVFLECVQDMDHENMFWYRQDPGLGLRLIYFSYDVKMKEKGDIPEGYSVSREKKERFSLILESASTNQTSMYLCASRTGGRETQYFGPGTRLLVL.

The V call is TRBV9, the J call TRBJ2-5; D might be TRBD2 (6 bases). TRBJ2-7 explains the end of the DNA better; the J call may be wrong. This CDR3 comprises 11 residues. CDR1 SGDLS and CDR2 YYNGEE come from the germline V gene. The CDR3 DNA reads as TGTGCCAGCAGCGGGGGAGGCGAGCAGTACTTC. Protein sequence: CASSGGGEQYF.

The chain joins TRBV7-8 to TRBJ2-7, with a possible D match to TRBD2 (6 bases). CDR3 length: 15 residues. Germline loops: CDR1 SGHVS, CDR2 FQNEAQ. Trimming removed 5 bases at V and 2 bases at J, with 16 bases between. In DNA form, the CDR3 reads TGTGCCAGCAGCCTGCCGGGACTCCGTACCTACGAGCAGTACTTC. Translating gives CASSLPGLRTYEQYF.

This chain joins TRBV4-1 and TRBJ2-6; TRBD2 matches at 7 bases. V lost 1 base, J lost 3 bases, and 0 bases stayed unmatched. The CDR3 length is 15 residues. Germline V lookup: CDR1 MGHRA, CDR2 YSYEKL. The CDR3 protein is CASSQGGGGANVLTF. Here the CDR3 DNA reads TGCGCCAGCAGCCAAGGGGGGGGTGGGGCCAACGTCCTGACTTTC.

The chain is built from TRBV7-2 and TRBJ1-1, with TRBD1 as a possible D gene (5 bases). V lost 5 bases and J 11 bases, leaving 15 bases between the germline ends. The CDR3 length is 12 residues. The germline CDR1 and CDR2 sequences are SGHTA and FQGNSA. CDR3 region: CASSVAGGEAFF. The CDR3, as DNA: TGTGCCAGCAGCGTGGCCGGAGGGGAGGCTTTCTTT.

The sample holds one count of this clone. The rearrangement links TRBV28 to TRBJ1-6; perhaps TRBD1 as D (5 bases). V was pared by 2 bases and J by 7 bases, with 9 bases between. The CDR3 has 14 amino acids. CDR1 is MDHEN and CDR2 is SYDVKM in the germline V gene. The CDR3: CASSLQGYNSPLHF. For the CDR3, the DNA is TGTGCCAGCAGTTTACAGGGTTACAATTCACCCCTCCACTTT.

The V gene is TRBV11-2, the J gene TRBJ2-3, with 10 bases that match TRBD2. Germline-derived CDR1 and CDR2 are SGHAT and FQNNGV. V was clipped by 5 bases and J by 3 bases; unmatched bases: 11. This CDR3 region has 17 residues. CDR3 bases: TGTGCCAGCAGCCCCTCCTTTGGGACTAGCGCGACAGATACGCAGTATTTT. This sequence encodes CASSPSFGTSATDTQYF.

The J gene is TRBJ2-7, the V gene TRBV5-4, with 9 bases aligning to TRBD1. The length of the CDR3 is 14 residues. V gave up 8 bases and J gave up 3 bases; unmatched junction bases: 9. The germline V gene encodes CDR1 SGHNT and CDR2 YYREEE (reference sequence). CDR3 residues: CASRDRDSHYEQYV. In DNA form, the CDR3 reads TGTGCCAGTAGGGACAGGGACTCCCACTACGAGCAGTACGTC.

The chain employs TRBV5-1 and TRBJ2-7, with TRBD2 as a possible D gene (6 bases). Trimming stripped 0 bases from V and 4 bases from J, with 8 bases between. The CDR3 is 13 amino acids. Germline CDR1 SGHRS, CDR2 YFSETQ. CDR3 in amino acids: CASSLGSGYEQYF. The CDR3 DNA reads TGCGCCAGCAGCTTGGGTAGCGGATACGAGCAGTACTTC. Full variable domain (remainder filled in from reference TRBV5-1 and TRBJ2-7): KAGVTQTPRYLIKTRGQQVTLSCSPISGHRSVSWYQQTPGQGLQFLFEYFSETQRNKGNFPGRFSGRQFSNSRSEMNVSTLELGDSALYLCASSLGSGYEQYFGPGTRLTVT.

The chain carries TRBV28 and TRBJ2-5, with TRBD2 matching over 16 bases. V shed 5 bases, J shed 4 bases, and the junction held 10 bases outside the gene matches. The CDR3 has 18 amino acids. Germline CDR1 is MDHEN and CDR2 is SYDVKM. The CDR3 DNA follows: TGTGCCAGCAGTCTAGCCGGGACTAGCGGGAGGGCCCGAGAGACCCAGTACTTC. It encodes CASSLAGTSGRARETQYF.

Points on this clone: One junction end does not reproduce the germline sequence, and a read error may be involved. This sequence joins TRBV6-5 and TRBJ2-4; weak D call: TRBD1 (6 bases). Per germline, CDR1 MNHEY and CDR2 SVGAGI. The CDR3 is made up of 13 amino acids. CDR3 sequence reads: CASMTVRGGYADF. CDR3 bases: TGTGCCAGCATGACGGTTCGTGGGGGCTATGCGGACTTC.

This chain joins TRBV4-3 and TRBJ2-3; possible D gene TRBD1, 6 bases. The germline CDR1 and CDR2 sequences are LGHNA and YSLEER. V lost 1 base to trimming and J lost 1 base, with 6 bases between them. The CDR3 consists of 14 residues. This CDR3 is CASSQGTGTDTQYF. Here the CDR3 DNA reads TGCGCCAGCAGCCAAGGGACAGGCACAGATACGCAGTATTTT.

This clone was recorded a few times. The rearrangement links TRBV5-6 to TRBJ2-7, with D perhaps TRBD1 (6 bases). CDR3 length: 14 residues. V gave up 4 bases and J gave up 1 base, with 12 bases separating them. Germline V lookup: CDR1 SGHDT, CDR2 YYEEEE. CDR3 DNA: TGTGCCAGCAGCCCCCAGGACAGTTCCTACGAGCAGTACTTC. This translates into CASSPQDSSYEQYF.